This T cell receptor (beta chain) appears in the sequencing data of a study of T cell repertoires in cytomegalovirus infection (dated 2019 in TCRdb). The study in broad terms: Peptide stimulations targeted recently identified HLA-C-restricted CMV epitopes, whose presentation resists viral immunomodulation, together with well-studied HLA-B-restricted epitopes. Donor HLA type was relevant to the analysis, as public TCR beta signatures indicated carriage of CMV infection together with the matching HLA type. Broader findings and caveats from the paper: Cumulative frequency of public TCR beta family members discriminated carriers of CMV infection plus the relevant HLA type in this cohort and an independent roughly 330-donor cohort. In the ex vivo response, HLA-C-restricted CMV-specific TCR beta clonotypes were dominant, and in two of eight donors the single most frequent clonotype came from this HLA-C-restricted group.

Read against the paper, the sample's treatment or condition label means: in vitro stimulation with specific CMV peptide epitopes to enrich CMV-specific T cells. Comments on this clonotype: Its antigen remains undetermined. Nothing much larger sits one base from this clone, and base qualities are not available.

Sequencing instrument: Illumina HiSeq 1500. TCRdb reanalyzed the raw reads on its own, using fastp at Q25 for trimming and MiXCR for clone calling, and kept in-frame beta chains. CDR3 protein sequences are deduplicated, and each keeps its most common genes and DNA. This sample lists around 800,000 distinct CDR3 sequences; over 25% were detected once. The ten largest make up around 11% of the sample. CDR3 length: 20 amino acids, cysteine to phenylalanine. The only DNA kept is the CDR3, 60 bases in frame from the first base. CDR1 SGHNT and CDR2 YENEEA are derived from the germline V gene. At the junction V is shortened by 0 bases and J by 3 bases; bases outside the gene matches: 15.

This specimen was cultured CD8+ T cells from PBMCs, taken from culture after CMV antigen stimulation. The V gene is TRBV11-3 and the J gene is TRBJ1-3, and 9 bases in between align with TRBD1. This TCR was sampled from a human donor in good health (CMV status not recorded). Some clones in this sample may be carry-over from other donors' samples. CDR3 protein: CASSLDHRDRVKLDGNTIYF. At the DNA level, the sequence is TGTGCCAGCAGCTTAGACCACCGGGACAGGGTAAAATTGGATGGAAACACCATATATTTT.